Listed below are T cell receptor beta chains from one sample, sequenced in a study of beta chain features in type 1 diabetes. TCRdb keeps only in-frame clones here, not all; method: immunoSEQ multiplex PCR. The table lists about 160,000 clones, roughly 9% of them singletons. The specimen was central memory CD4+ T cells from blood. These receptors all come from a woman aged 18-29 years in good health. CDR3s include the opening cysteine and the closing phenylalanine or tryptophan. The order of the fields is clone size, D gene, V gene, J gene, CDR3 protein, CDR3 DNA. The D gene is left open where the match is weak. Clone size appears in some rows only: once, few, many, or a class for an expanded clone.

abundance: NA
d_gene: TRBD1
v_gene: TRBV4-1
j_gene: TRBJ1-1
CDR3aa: CASSLSRERGLDTEAFF
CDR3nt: TGCGCCAGCAGCCTCTCCCGGGAGAGGGGGCTGGACACTGAAGCTTTCTTT

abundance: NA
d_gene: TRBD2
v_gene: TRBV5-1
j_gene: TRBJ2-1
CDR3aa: CASSLVGGRDNNEQFF
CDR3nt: TGCGCCAGCAGCTTAGTCGGCGGGAGGGATAACAATGAGCAGTTCTTC

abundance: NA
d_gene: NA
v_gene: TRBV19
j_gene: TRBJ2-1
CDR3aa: CASKFRQEEFF
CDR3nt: TGTGCCAGTAAGTTCCGACAGGAAGAGTTCTTC

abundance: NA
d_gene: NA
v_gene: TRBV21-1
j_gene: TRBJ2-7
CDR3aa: CASSGNQQGGSYEQYF
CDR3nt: TGTGCCAGCAGCGGAAACCAACAGGGTGGTTCCTACGAGCAGTACTTC

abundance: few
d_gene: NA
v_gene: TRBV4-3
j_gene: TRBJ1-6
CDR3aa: CASSQAPSLNNSPLHF
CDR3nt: TGCGCCAGCAGCCAAGCACCGTCACTAAATAATTCACCCCTCCACTTT

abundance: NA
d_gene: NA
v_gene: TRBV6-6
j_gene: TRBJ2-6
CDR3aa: CASTNQGFSGANVLTF
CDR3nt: TGTGCCAGCACCAATCAGGGTTTTTCTGGGGCCAACGTCCTGACTTTC

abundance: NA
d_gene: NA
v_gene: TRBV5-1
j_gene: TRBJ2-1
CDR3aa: CASSLKTSLQNEQFF
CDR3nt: TGCGCCAGCAGTTTGAAAACTAGCCTTCAGAATGAGCAGTTCTTC

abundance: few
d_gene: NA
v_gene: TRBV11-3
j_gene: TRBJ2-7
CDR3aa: CASSLENRVRPYEQYF
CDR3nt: TGTGCCAGCAGCTTAGAGAACAGGGTGCGGCCCTACGAGCAGTACTTC

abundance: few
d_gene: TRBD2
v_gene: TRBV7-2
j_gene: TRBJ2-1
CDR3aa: CASSQTSGRYEQFF
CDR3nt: TGTGCCAGCAGCCAGACTAGCGGGAGATATGAGCAGTTCTTC

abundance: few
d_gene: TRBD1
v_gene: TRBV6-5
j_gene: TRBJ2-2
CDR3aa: CASRSGTGYTGELFF
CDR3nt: TGTGCCAGCAGGTCCGGGACAGGGTACACCGGGGAGCTGTTTTTT

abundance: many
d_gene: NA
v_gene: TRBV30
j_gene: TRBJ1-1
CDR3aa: CAWRTRQRNTEAFF
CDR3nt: TGTGCCTGGAGGACGAGGCAGAGGAACACTGAAGCTTTCTTT

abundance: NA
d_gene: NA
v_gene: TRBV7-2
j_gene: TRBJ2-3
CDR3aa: CASSLDEGPTYF
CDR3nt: TGTGCCAGCAGCTTAGATGAGGGCCCCACGTATTTT

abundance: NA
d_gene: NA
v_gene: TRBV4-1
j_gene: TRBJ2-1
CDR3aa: CASSQDLRGNEQFF
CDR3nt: TGCGCCAGCAGCCAAGATTTACGAGGGAATGAGCAGTTCTTC

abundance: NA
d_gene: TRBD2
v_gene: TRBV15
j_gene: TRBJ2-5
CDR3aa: CATSRNSGIGETQYF
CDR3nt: TGTGCCACCAGCAGAAATAGCGGGATAGGAGAGACCCAGTACTTC

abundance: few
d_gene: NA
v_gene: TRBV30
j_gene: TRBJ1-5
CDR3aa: CAWSPQGIQPQHF
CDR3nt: TGTGCCTGGAGTCCCCAGGGGATTCAGCCCCAGCATTTT

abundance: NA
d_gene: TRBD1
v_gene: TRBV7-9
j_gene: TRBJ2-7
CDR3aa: CASSFDRGQYF
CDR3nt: TGTGCCAGCAGCTTTGACAGGGGGCAGTACTTC

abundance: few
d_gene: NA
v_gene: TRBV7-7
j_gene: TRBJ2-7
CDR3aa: CASSPSGNYEQYF
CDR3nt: TGTGCTAGCAGCCCTTCCGGGAACTACGAGCAGTACTTC

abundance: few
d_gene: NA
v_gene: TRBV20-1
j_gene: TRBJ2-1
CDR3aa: CSASNYNEQFF
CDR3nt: TGCAGTGCTAGCAACTACAATGAGCAGTTCTTC

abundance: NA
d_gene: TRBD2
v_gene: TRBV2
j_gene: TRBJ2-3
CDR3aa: CASNSGGDTQYF
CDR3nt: TGTGCCAGCAATAGCGGGGGGGATACGCAGTATTTT

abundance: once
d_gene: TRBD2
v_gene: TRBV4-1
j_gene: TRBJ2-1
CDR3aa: CASSQEGRGDEQFF
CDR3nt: TGCGCCAGCAGCCAAGAGGGACGGGGGGATGAGCAGTTCTTC

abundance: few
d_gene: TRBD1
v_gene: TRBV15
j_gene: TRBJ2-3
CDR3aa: CATSRGQGSTDTQYF
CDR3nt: TGTGCCACCAGCAGGGGACAGGGTTCAACAGATACGCAGTATTTT

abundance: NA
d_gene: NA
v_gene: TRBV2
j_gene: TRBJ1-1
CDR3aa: CASSEIPVPNTEAFF
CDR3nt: TGTGCCAGCAGTGAAATTCCGGTACCGAACACTGAAGCTTTCTTT

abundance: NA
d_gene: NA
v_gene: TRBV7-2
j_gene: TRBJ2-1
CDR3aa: CASSFQQGIGYNEQFF
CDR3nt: TGTGCCAGCAGCTTCCAACAGGGTATCGGCTACAATGAGCAGTTCTTC

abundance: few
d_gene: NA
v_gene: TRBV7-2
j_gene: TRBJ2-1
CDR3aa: CASSLGLNNEQFF
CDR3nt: TGTGCCAGCAGCTTAGGGCTTAACAATGAGCAGTTCTTC

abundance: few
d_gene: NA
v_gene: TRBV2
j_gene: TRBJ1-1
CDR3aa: CASNQGLNTEAFF
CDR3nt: TGTGCCAGCAATCAGGGGTTAAACACTGAAGCTTTCTTT

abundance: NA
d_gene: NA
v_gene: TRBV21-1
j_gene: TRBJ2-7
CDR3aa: CASSRRDRAAYEQYF
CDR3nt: TGTGCCAGCAGCAGGCGGGACAGGGCCGCGTACGAGCAGTACTTC

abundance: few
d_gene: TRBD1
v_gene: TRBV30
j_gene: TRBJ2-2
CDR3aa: CAWSVKGGRKTGELFF
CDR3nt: TGTGCCTGGAGTGTAAAAGGGGGCAGAAAGACCGGGGAGCTGTTTTTT

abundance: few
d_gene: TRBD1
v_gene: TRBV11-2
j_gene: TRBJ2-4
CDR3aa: CASSHLGQGAKNIQYF
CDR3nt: TGTGCCAGCAGCCACCTCGGACAGGGCGCTAAGAACATTCAGTACTTC

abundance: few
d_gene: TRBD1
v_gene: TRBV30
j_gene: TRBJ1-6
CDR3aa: CAWSAGTVGVTAPLHF
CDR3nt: TGTGCCTGGAGTGCGGGGACAGTGGGGGTTACGGCACCCCTCCACTTT

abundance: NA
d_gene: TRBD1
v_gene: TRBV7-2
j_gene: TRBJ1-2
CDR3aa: CASSLDGQGHYGYTF
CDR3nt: TGTGCCAGCAGCTTAGACGGACAGGGTCACTATGGCTACACCTTC

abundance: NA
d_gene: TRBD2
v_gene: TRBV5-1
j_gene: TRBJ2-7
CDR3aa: CASVGTSGRLRRQYF
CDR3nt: TGCGCCAGCGTTGGGACTAGCGGGAGGCTCAGGAGGCAGTACTTC

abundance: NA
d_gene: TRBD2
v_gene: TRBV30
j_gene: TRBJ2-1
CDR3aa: CAWSPGGQVPRQFF
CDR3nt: TGTGCCTGGTCCCCGGGAGGGCAGGTCCCACGGCAGTTCTTC

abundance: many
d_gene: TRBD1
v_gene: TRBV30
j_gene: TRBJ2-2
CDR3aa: CAWSDTGGPGELFF
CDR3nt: TGTGCCTGGAGCGATACAGGGGGCCCCGGGGAGCTGTTTTTT

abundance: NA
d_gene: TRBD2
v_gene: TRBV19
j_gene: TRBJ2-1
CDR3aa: CASSIGTSGPHSYNEQFF
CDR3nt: TGTGCCAGTAGTATTGGGACTAGCGGCCCACACTCCTACAATGAGCAGTTCTTC

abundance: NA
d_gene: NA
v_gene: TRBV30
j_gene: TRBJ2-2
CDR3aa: CASSRRGQSSSGELFF
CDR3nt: TGTGCCTCCTCGAGGAGGGGGCAGTCTTCAAGCGGGGAGCTGTTTTTT

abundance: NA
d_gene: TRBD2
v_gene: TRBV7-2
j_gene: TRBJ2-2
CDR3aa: CASTLSGTARTGELFF
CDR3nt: TGTGCCAGCACCCTTAGCGGGACCGCGAGAACCGGGGAGCTGTTTTTT

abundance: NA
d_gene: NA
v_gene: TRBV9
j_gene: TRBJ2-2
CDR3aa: CASSVRDRELFF
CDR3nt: TGTGCCAGCAGCGTTCGGGACAGGGAGCTGTTTTTT

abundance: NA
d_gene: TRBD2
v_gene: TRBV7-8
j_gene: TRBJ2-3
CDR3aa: CASSLETGLATDTQYF
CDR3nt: TGTGCCAGCAGCTTAGAGACCGGACTAGCGACAGATACGCAGTATTTT

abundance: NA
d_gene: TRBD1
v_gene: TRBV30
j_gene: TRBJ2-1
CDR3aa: CAWSVPGQSSYNEQFF
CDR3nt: TGTGCCTGGAGTGTCCCGGGACAGAGCTCCTACAATGAGCAGTTCTTC

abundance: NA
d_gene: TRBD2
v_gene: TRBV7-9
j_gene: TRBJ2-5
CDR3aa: CASSFGLAGGRETQYF
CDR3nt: TGTGCCAGCAGTTTTGGACTAGCGGGAGGGCGGGAGACCCAGTACTTC

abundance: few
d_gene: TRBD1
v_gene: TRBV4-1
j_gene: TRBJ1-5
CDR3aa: CASSQEGTAHSNQPQHF
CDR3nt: TGCGCCAGCAGCCAAGAGGGGACAGCTCATAGCAATCAGCCCCAGCATTTT

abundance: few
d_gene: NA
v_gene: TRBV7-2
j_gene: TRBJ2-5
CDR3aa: CASSLVSRETQYF
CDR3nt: TGTGCCAGCAGCTTAGTGTCCCGAGAGACCCAGTACTTC

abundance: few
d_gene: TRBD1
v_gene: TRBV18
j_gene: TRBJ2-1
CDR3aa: CASSPRTGSGLRDEQFF
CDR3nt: TGTGCCAGCTCACCACGGACAGGGTCGGGCTTGAGAGATGAGCAGTTCTTC

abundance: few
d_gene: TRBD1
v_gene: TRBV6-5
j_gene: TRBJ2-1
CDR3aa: CASRAPGQGVNEQFF
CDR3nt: TGTGCCAGCAGAGCTCCGGGACAGGGGGTGAATGAGCAGTTCTTC

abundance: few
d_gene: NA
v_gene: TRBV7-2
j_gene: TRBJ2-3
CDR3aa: CASSQQGADTQYF
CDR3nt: TGTGCCAGCAGCCAACAGGGAGCAGATACGCAGTATTTT

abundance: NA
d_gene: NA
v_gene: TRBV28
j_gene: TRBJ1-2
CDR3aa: CASTPDKQVGGYTF
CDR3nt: TGTGCCAGCACCCCGGACAAACAGGTGGGGGGCTACACCTTC

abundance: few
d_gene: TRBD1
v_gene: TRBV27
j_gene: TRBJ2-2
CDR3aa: CASKGQGLSGELFF
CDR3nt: TGTGCCAGCAAGGGACAGGGGCTCTCCGGGGAGCTGTTTTTT

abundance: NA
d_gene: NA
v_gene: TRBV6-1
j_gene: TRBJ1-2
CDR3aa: CASNQGNYGYTF
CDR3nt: TGTGCCAGCAATCAGGGGAACTATGGCTACACCTTC

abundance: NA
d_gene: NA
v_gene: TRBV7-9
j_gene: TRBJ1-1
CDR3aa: CASSLLGDSEAFF
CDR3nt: TGTGCCAGCAGCTTATTAGGGGATTCTGAAGCTTTCTTT